The 30 T cell receptor beta chains listed next were all sequenced from one sample in a study of shared clonotypes between healthy human individuals (dated by TCRdb to about 2020). The library was produced with the immunoSEQ multiplex PCR assay. What TCRdb holds here is the immuneACCESS table cut down to in-frame rearrangements. Part of the clones is not present; checked against another copy, under half of the missing clones reflect an unresolved V gene, and the others are unexplained. The sample profile shows some 2 million clones; about 95% of them were found once. The top ten clones comprise around 1% of the sample. For the CD8 naive samples, CD45RO-negative cells were positively selected for CCR7, yielding a CD45RA+CCR7+ population from which TemRA cells were excluded. The sequenced sample was naive CD8+ T cells sorted from blood. Explained via the paper, the cell subset or site label denotes: CD45RA+CCR7+. The receptors were sampled from a man between 18 and 29 years old in good health.

This clone has a single count. This chain links TRBV7-9 with TRBJ2-3; D unresolved. Germline V gives CDR1 SEHNR, CDR2 FQNEAQ (reference sequence). V was cut by 6 bases and J by 6 bases, with 10 bases left in between. This CDR3 spans 12 amino acids. CDR3 amino acids: CASSSIEDTQYF. CDR3 coding DNA: TGTGCCAGCAGTTCCATAGAGGATACGCAGTATTTT.

This chain links TRBV19 with TRBJ2-7, with a tentative D call TRBD2 (7 bases). CDR3 length: 16 residues. Germline V gene data show CDR1 as LNHDA and CDR2 as SQIVND (reference sequence). Trimming took off 3 bases at V and 3 bases at J, with 18 bases between the two ends. The CDR3 here is CASSMGAASGNYEQYF. CDR3 nucleotides: TGTGCCAGTAGTATGGGGGCGGCTAGCGGAAACTACGAGCAGTACTTC.

The gene calls are TRBV19 and TRBJ1-4, with 7 bases that match TRBD1. CDR1 LNHDA and CDR2 SQIVND come from the germline V gene (reference sequence). The V and J ends lost 3 bases and 7 bases, in that order; junction bases with no gene match: 11. CDR3 length equals 16 residues. CDR3 sequence: CASSIPRQGTVEKLFF. CDR3 DNA: TGTGCCAGTAGTATCCCCCGACAGGGCACGGTTGAAAAACTGTTTTTT.

A few counts support this clone. The gene calls are TRBV19 and TRBJ1-2; D may be TRBD1 (5 bases). With 9 bases removed from V and 7 bases from J, the gap between germline ends came to 15 bases. The CDR3 covers 12 residues. Germline CDR1 LNHDA, CDR2 SQIVND (reference sequence). The CDR3 sequence: CASDGQGGGYTF. The CDR3 bases are TGTGCCAGCGACGGGCAGGGAGGTGGCTACACCTTC.

This chain links TRBV6-4 with TRBJ2-3; D is undetermined. This CDR3 has 13 amino acids. Trimming removed 6 bases from V and 1 base from J, with 8 bases in between. Germline V gene data show CDR1 as MRHNA and CDR2 as SNTAGT. CDR3 DNA sequence: TGTGCCAGCAGCCGGTATGGCACAGATACGCAGTATTTT. It encodes CASSRYGTDTQYF.

The chain combines TRBV7-9 with TRBJ1-4; D is possibly TRBD1 (5 bases). The ends were cut back, 4 bases at V and 2 bases at J, with 14 bases in the middle. In germline, CDR1 is SEHNR, CDR2 FQNEAQ (reference sequence). The CDR3 is 16 residues long. The CDR3 DNA reads as TGTGCCAGCAGCTCTGAGGTGGACACGACTAATGAAAAACTGTTTTTT. Its translation: CASSSEVDTTNEKLFF.

This chain connects TRBV10-3 to TRBJ2-1; 10 positions agree with TRBD1. From germline, CDR1 is ENHRY and CDR2 SYGVKD. With V trimmed by 4 bases and J by 10 bases, 10 bases remained unmatched. The CDR3 runs 15 residues. This chain's CDR3 is CAISASGQGNPEQFF. In nucleotides, the CDR3 is TGTGCCATCAGTGCCTCGGGACAGGGGAACCCCGAGCAGTTCTTC.

The chain uses TRBV6-8 and TRBJ2-1; TRBD2 matches at 11 bases. The CDR3 covers 18 residues. Germline-derived CDR1 and CDR2 are MNHGY and SAAAGT. J lost 8 bases, V lost 7 bases, and 19 bases had no gene match. The CDR3 region is CASTRRTSGLPSGDEQFF. The DNA for the CDR3 is TGTGCCAGCACGAGGCGGACTAGCGGGCTCCCCTCGGGGGATGAGCAGTTCTTC.

This chain links TRBV27 with TRBJ2-7, with 8 bases fitting TRBD2. J lost 6 bases, V lost 5 bases, and 12 bases had no gene match. This CDR3 has 15 amino acids. Per germline, CDR1 MNHEY and CDR2 SMNVEV (reference sequence). The CDR3 spells CASSLLSGSSAEQYF. For the CDR3, the DNA is TGTGCCAGCAGTCTACTGAGCGGGAGTAGTGCCGAGCAGTACTTC.

The V and J genes are TRBV9 and TRBJ1-6, with D possibly matching TRBD1 (6 bases). V lost 4 bases to trimming and J lost 3 bases, with 14 bases between them. CDR3 length: 16 residues. Germline CDR1 is SGDLS and CDR2 is YYNGEE. CDR3 bases: TGTGCCAGCAGCCCCGGAGGGGGGGACTATAATTCACCCCTCCACTTT. Encoded protein: CASSPGGGDYNSPLHF.

The chain joins TRBV11-2 to TRBJ1-6, with TRBD1 matching 7 bases. CDR3 size: 17 residues. With V trimmed by 2 bases and J by 6 bases, 10 bases remained unmatched. CDR1 is SGHAT, CDR2 FQNNGV, per germline. The CDR3 nucleotides read TGTGCCAGCAGCTTAAGAGCCGGGACAGAGTCTAATTCACCCCTCCACTTT. Protein: CASSLRAGTESNSPLHF.

This rearrangement joins TRBV9 to TRBJ2-7, with 7 bases lining up with TRBD2. Germline assignment: CDR1 SGDLS and CDR2 YYNGEE. J lost 3 bases, V lost 0 bases, and 12 bases had no gene match. This CDR3 spans 17 amino acids. In DNA, the CDR3 is TGTGCCAGCAGCGTAGGGACTAGTCTTGCGTTGGGCTACGAGCAGTACTTC. It encodes CASSVGTSLALGYEQYF.

The chain has TRBV2 and TRBJ2-5; a possible D gene is TRBD2 (6 bases). Looked up from germline, CDR1 is SNHLY and CDR2 is FYNNEI. V lost 6 bases and J 3 bases, leaving 17 bases between the germline ends. CDR3 length: 15 residues. This chain's CDR3 is CASRDPPWGEETQYF. CDR3 bases: TGTGCCAGCAGGGACCCCCCTTGGGGGGAAGAGACCCAGTACTTC.

The V gene is TRBV7-9, the J gene TRBJ2-7; perhaps TRBD2 as D (6 bases). CDR1 and CDR2 (germline): SEHNR, FQNEAQ (reference sequence). This CDR3 is built from 13 residues. With 11 bases removed from V and 5 bases from J, the gap between germline ends came to 19 bases. The CDR3 protein is CAAGRVDYNEQYF. In nucleotides, the CDR3 is TGTGCCGCGGGGCGAGTAGACTATAACGAGCAGTACTTC.

The V call is TRBV7-6, the J call TRBJ1-2, with TRBD1 identical over 11 bases. The CDR3 is made up of 17 amino acids. The V gene end was trimmed by 5 bases and the J gene end by 3 bases; junction bases not matched to a gene: 11. Germline lookup yields CDR1 SGHVS and CDR2 FNYEAQ. Here the CDR3 reads CASSPSPGTGGDYGYTF. The CDR3 bases are TGTGCCAGCAGCCCCTCCCCCGGGACAGGGGGGGACTATGGCTACACCTTC.

The genes are TRBV5-4 and TRBJ2-6, with no clear D. Looked up from germline, CDR1 is SGHNT and CDR2 is YYREEE (reference sequence). The ends were cut back, 7 bases at V and 10 bases at J, with 3 bases in the middle. CDR3 size: 9 residues. DNA for the CDR3: TGTGCCAGCGGAAACGTCCTGACTTTC. This translates into CASGNVLTF. The full variable domain, rest sourced from reference TRBV5-4 and TRBJ2-6, is ETGVTQSPTHLIKTRGQQVTLRCSSQSGHNTVSWYQQALGQGPQFIFQYYREEENGRGNFPPRFSGLQFPNYSSELNVNALELDDSALYLCASGNVLTFGAGSRLTVL.

V and J are TRBV6-1 and TRBJ2-1; TRBD1 matches 7 bases. This CDR3 region has 15 residues. The V segment lost 6 bases and the J segment 4 bases; nucleotides outside the gene matches: 9. Germline V CDR1 and CDR2: MNHNS, SASEGT. The chain's CDR3 is CASRPGQTPYNEQFF. In nucleotides, the CDR3 is TGTGCCAGCAGACCGGGACAGACCCCATACAATGAGCAGTTCTTC.

This sequence joins TRBV6-5 and TRBJ2-1, with 11 bases matching TRBD2. Germline CDR1 and CDR2: MNHEY and SVGAGI. Germline trimming cut 0 bases from V and 10 bases from J; bases unmatched to any gene: 5. The CDR3 consists of 15 residues. The CDR3 is CASSYSLAGVREQFF. For the CDR3, the DNA is TGTGCCAGCAGTTACTCACTAGCGGGAGTCAGAGAGCAGTTCTTC.

This clone appeared a single time. This chain joins TRBV27 and TRBJ1-5; 8 bases agree with TRBD1. V lost 5 bases to trimming and J lost 3 bases; unmatched junction nucleotides: 9. This CDR3 has 16 amino acids. Germline V CDR1 and CDR2: MNHEY, SMNVEV (reference sequence). DNA for the CDR3: TGTGCCAGCAGTACCGGACAGGGCGAGGTCAATCAGCCCCAGCATTTT. This sequence encodes CASSTGQGEVNQPQHF.

The chain uses TRBV7-8 and TRBJ2-1; 13 bases are a match to TRBD2. V lost 5 bases, J lost 2 bases, and 6 bases stayed unmatched. This CDR3 is built from 17 residues. Germline V CDR1 and CDR2: SGHVS, FQNEAQ. CDR3 coding DNA: TGTGCCAGCAGCCCGATACTAGCGGGGGGGCCCTACAATGAGCAGTTCTTC. Its translation is CASSPILAGGPYNEQFF.

This chain's CDR3 is CASSQISNYGYTF. CDR3 DNA sequence: TGCGCCAGCAGCCAGATAAGTAACTATGGCTACACCTTC. The V and J genes are TRBV4-1 and TRBJ1-2; D is ambiguous. V was pared by 3 bases and J by 1 base, with 6 bases between. Germline CDR1 and CDR2: MGHRA and YSYEKL. The CDR3 runs 13 residues.

The chain has TRBV7-9 and TRBJ2-7; 10 bases map to TRBD2. V lost 0 bases, J lost 4 bases, and 9 bases stayed unmatched. CDR1 and CDR2 (germline): SEHNR, FQNEAQ (reference sequence). The CDR3 spans 17 residues. The CDR3 bases are TGTGCCAGCAGCTTAGCGGGCCCTACTAGCGGGGTTTACGAGCAGTACTTC. This encodes CASSLAGPTSGVYEQYF.

The chain uses TRBV6-5 and TRBJ2-1, with TRBD2 matching over 11 bases. CDR1 MNHEY and CDR2 SVGAGI come from the germline V gene. J lost 9 bases, V lost 5 bases, and 9 bases had no gene match. There are 15 residues in the CDR3. The DNA of the CDR3 is TGTGCCAGCAGTCCAGTAGCGGGAGGGAGGGGTGAGCAGTTCTTC. It encodes CASSPVAGGRGEQFF.

To note about this clone: The sample contains more than one DNA sequence encoding this CDR3. In DNA, the CDR3 is TGTGCCAGCAGTGAGGGGGCCCCATACGAGCAGTACTTC. As protein: CASSEGAPYEQYF. The chain combines TRBV2 with TRBJ2-7, with D possibly matching TRBD1 (6 bases). The CDR3 has 13 residues. Trimming pared 3 bases from V and 4 bases from J, leaving 10 bases between. Germline lookup yields CDR1 SNHLY and CDR2 FYNNEI.

This clone was recorded once. The V gene is TRBV7-8, the J gene TRBJ2-1, with TRBD2 identical over 8 bases. Germline CDR1 is SGHVS and CDR2 is FQNEAQ. The CDR3 is 15 residues long. J gave up 0 bases and V 6 bases, and 4 bases lay outside the gene matches. This CDR3 reads CASRLLADSYNEQFF. CDR3 DNA: TGTGCCAGCAGGTTACTAGCGGACTCCTACAATGAGCAGTTCTTC.

This chain links TRBV30 with TRBJ2-2; D remains unclear. The germline V gene has CDR1 GTSNPN and CDR2 SVGIG (reference sequence). This CDR3 comprises 15 residues. The germline V and J ends were trimmed by 0 bases and 4 bases, with 12 bases remaining between them. CDR3 nucleotide sequence: TGTGCCTGGAGTGTTTGGGCCTCCCCCACCGGGGAGCTGTTTTTT. It specifies CAWSVWASPTGELFF.

This clone was detected only a few times. The chain recombines TRBV25-1 with TRBJ1-3; D may be TRBD1 (5 bases). Germline CDR1 reads MGHDK; CDR2 reads SYGVNS. V was cut by 1 base and J by 2 bases, with 9 bases left in between. The CDR3 totals 15 residues. CDR3 region: CASSEWGGTGNTIYF. CDR3 nucleotides: TGTGCCAGCAGTGAATGGGGGGGAACTGGAAACACCATATATTTT.

The chain recombines TRBV2 with TRBJ1-2, with no clear D. Trimming removed 3 bases from V and 7 bases from J, with 21 bases in between. Germline CDR1 and CDR2: SNHLY and FYNNEI. The CDR3 covers 16 residues. CDR3 bases: TGTGCCAGCAGTGATTATATCGACTTCACCCAGAGTGGCTACACCTTC. Encoded protein: CASSDYIDFTQSGYTF.

The CDR3 DNA reads as TGTGCCAGCAGCCCCGGAGGGCATGAGCAGTTCTTC. Its translation is CASSPGGHEQFF. This rearrangement joins TRBV5-4 to TRBJ2-1, with D maybe TRBD2 (6 bases). V shed 4 bases and J shed 8 bases, with 10 bases lying between them. This CDR3 region has 12 residues. Germline V CDR1 and CDR2: SGHNT, YYREEE (reference sequence).

The V and J genes are TRBV27 and TRBJ2-3, with 9 nucleotides matching TRBD2. The CDR3 has 16 residues. Germline loops: CDR1 MNHEY, CDR2 SMNVEV (reference sequence). After removal of 4 bases from V and 4 bases from J, the junction contained 9 bases not matched to a gene. The CDR3 spells CASSSLSGSIPDTQYF. As DNA, the CDR3 is TGTGCCAGCAGTTCCCTTAGCGGGAGTATCCCAGATACGCAGTATTTT.